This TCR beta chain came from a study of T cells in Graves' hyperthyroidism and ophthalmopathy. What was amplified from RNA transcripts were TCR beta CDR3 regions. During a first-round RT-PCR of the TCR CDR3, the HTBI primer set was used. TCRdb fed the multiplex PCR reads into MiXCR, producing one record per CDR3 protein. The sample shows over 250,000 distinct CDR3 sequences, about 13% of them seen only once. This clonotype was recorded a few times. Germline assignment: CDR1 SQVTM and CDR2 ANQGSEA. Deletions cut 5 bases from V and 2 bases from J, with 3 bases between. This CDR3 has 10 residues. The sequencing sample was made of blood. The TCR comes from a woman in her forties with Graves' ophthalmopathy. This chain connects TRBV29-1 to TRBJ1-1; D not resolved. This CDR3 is CSVLNTEAFF. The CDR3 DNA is TGCAGCGTTTTAAACACTGAAGCTTTCTTT.